The 18 T cell receptor beta chains below were found in one sample sequenced in a study of cytomegalovirus exposure and HLA in healthy donors. The PCR contained 60 Vbeta and 13 Jbeta primers. This table comes from immunoSEQ multiplex PCR, and its TCRdb copy is limited to in-frame clones, with some not included. Among 200,000 or so clones listed, around 73% were seen once. Sequenced material: PBMCs. The receptor source for this set is a woman aged 25 to 45 in good health and CMV-seronegative.

This clone was seen only a few times. The chain is built from TRBV7-9 and TRBJ2-7; D perhaps matches TRBD1 (6 bases). The CDR3 has 14 amino acids. V dropped 3 bases and J dropped 5 bases, with 14 bases sitting between them. Germline V CDR1 and CDR2: SEHNR, FQNEAQ (reference sequence). This CDR3 is CASSFGQGIHEQYF. Here the CDR3 DNA reads TGTGCCAGCAGCTTTGGGCAGGGGATCCACGAGCAGTACTTC.

The table lists this clone with a few counts. CDR3 DNA sequence: TGTGCCAGCAGTCAACTAGCGGGAGGGCCGAGACCCTACAATGAGCAGTTCTTC. Encoded protein: CASSQLAGGPRPYNEQFF. The chain uses TRBV7-8 and TRBJ2-1; 13 bases line up with TRBD2. CDR3 size: 18 residues. CDR1 and CDR2 from the germline V gene are SGHVS and FQNEAQ. J gave up 2 bases and V 6 bases, and 10 bases lay outside the gene matches.

Only a few counts were recorded for this clone. The V and J genes are TRBV18 and TRBJ1-2, with D possibly matching TRBD1 (5 bases). The germline CDR1 and CDR2 sequences are KGHSH and LQKENI. The CDR3 loop spans 14 amino acids. Trimming left V 3 bases short and J 6 bases short, with 14 bases between. Here the CDR3 reads CASSPQQGRNGYTF. CDR3 DNA sequence: TGTGCCAGCTCACCTCAGCAGGGTAGGAATGGCTACACCTTC.

The V and J genes are TRBV7-9 and TRBJ2-1; D is possibly TRBD1 (5 bases). CDR1 SEHNR and CDR2 FQNEAQ come from the germline V gene (reference sequence). Deletions cut 1 base from V and 5 bases from J, with 9 bases between. The CDR3 spans 14 residues. The CDR3 loop is CASSLVQGHNEQFF. CDR3 bases: TGTGCCAGCAGCTTAGTCCAGGGCCACAATGAGCAGTTCTTC.

The chain employs TRBV10-3 and TRBJ2-5, with 12 bases identical to TRBD2. Germline CDR1 is ENHRY and CDR2 is SYGVKD. V shed 10 bases, J shed 5 bases, and the junction held 8 bases outside the gene matches. CDR3 length: 14 amino acids. The CDR3 nucleotides read TGTGCCACCACGACTAGCGGGAGACGTGAGACCCAGTACTTC. This gives the protein CATTTSGRRETQYF.

The chain links TRBV7-9 to TRBJ1-2; D perhaps matches TRBD1 (5 bases). V shed 4 bases and J shed 2 bases, with 8 bases lying between them. Germline lookup yields CDR1 SEHNR and CDR2 FQNEAQ (reference sequence). CDR3 length equals 13 residues. CDR3 DNA: TGTGCCAGCAGCTCACAGGAGAACTATGGCTACACCTTC. Its protein product is CASSSQENYGYTF. Filled out from reference TRBV7-9 and TRBJ1-2, the complete variable domain reads DTGVSQNPRHKITKRGQNVTFRCDPISEHNRLYWYRQTLGQGPEFLTYFQNEAQLEKSRLLSDRFSAERPKGSFSTLEIQRTEQGDSAMYLCASSSQENYGYTFGSGTRLTVV.

The chain carries TRBV9 and TRBJ2-7; 7 nucleotides agree with TRBD2. This CDR3 has 17 amino acids. Losses at the gene ends were 0 bases for V and 0 bases for J; bases not matched to a gene: 9. The germline CDR1 and CDR2 sequences are SGDLS and YYNGEE. CDR3 coding DNA: TGTGCCAGCAGCGTAGTGGCCCAGCGGGGCACCTCCTACGAGCAGTACTTC. Amino acid sequence: CASSVVAQRGTSYEQYF.

The V call is TRBV4-2, the J call TRBJ1-5; the match to TRBD1 covers 7 bases. The V gene's germline CDR1 is LGHNA and CDR2 YNFKEQ. The V segment lost 5 bases and the J segment 3 bases; nucleotides outside the gene matches: 7. The CDR3 runs to 15 residues. The CDR3 sequence: CASSSRTGNNQPQHF. Written as DNA, the CDR3 is TGTGCCAGCAGCTCACGGACAGGCAACAATCAGCCCCAGCATTTT.

The rearrangement links TRBV18 to TRBJ2-7; no firm D call. V was clipped by 3 bases and J by 5 bases, with 8 bases between them. Germline loops: CDR1 KGHSH, CDR2 LQKENI. The CDR3 runs 12 residues. The CDR3 DNA follows: TGTGCCAGCTCACCGTCGCGAGACGAGCAGTACTTC. It codes for CASSPSRDEQYF.

This clone was counted a few times. The gene calls are TRBV30 and TRBJ1-1, with 10 bases aligning to TRBD1. V was clipped by 3 bases and J by 8 bases; unmatched bases: 18. CDR1 is GTSNPN, CDR2 SVGIG, per germline (reference sequence). This CDR3 has 17 amino acids. The CDR3: CAWRGGSPRQGASEAFF. In DNA, the CDR3 is TGTGCCTGGAGGGGGGGGTCTCCAAGACAGGGGGCCTCGGAAGCTTTCTTT.

This chain joins TRBV5-1 and TRBJ2-5; perhaps TRBD2 as D (6 bases). The ends were cut back, 0 bases at V and 0 bases at J, with 12 bases in the middle. The CDR3 covers 16 residues. The germline V gene encodes CDR1 SGHRS and CDR2 YFSETQ. The CDR3 is CASSLVIGDYQETQYF. Written as DNA, the CDR3 is TGCGCCAGCAGCTTGGTAATAGGGGACTACCAAGAGACCCAGTACTTC.

The chain employs TRBV30 and TRBJ1-3; D is ambiguous. The CDR3 extends over 12 amino acids. The ends were cut back, 3 bases at V and 0 bases at J, with 3 bases in the middle. Germline CDR1 and CDR2: GTSNPN and SVGIG (reference sequence). The CDR3 DNA follows: TGTGCCTGGAGATACTCTGGAAACACCATATATTTT. This translates into CAWRYSGNTIYF.

V and J are TRBV18 and TRBJ1-1; D is unresolved. Germline V gene sequence: CDR1 KGHSH, CDR2 LQKENI. Trimming pared 1 base from V and 0 bases from J, leaving 12 bases between. The CDR3 consists of 16 residues. CDR3 protein: CASSPLPEEMNTEAFF. Here the CDR3 DNA reads TGTGCCAGCTCACCACTACCGGAGGAGATGAACACTGAAGCTTTCTTT.

CDR3 protein: CASSPTGVYEQYF. The CDR3 nucleotides read TGTGCCAGCAGCCCCACAGGGGTTTACGAGCAGTACTTC. The rearrangement links TRBV6-1 to TRBJ2-7, with 7 bases lining up with TRBD1. The V gene end was trimmed by 6 bases and the J gene end by 4 bases; junction bases not matched to a gene: 6. Germline V gene data show CDR1 as MNHNS and CDR2 as SASEGT. This CDR3 has 13 amino acids.

The rearrangement uses TRBV4-1 and TRBJ1-5, with D unresolved. Germline CDR1 is MGHRA and CDR2 is YSYEKL. The CDR3 consists of 16 residues. The V gene lost 4 bases and the J gene lost 1 base, with 14 bases spanning the gap. CDR3 sequence (DNA): TGCGCCAGCAGCCGACTTCCGGGAATAAGCAATCAGCCCCAGCATTTT. This codes for CASSRLPGISNQPQHF.

This clone was seen once. A read error may account for a junction end that differs from germline. The chain uses TRBV6-5 and TRBJ2-1; 8 bases are a match to TRBD2. This CDR3 spans 15 amino acids. Germline V gives CDR1 MNHEY, CDR2 SVGAGI. The CDR3, as DNA: TGTGCCAGCAGTGACTCGAGCGGGGGCCACAATGAGCAGTTCTTC. It specifies CASSDSSGGHNEQFF.

The genes are TRBV6-6 and TRBJ1-6; 10 positions match TRBD1. J was trimmed by 10 bases and V by 5 bases; bases with no gene match: 2. Germline CDR1 is MNHNY and CDR2 is SVGAGI (reference sequence). The CDR3 consists of 13 residues. CDR3 sequence reads: CASSRTGGSPLHF. The CDR3 DNA sequence: TGTGCCAGCAGTCGGACAGGGGGGTCACCCCTCCACTTT.

This chain connects TRBV27 to TRBJ2-7, with D possibly matching TRBD2 (5 bases). CDR1 and CDR2 (germline): MNHEY, SMNVEV (reference sequence). V lost 2 bases to trimming and J lost 2 bases, with 10 bases between them. This CDR3 has 14 residues. CDR3 sequence reads: CASSLRGAPYEQYF. The CDR3 coding sequence is TGTGCCAGCAGTTTACGGGGTGCCCCCTACGAGCAGTACTTC.